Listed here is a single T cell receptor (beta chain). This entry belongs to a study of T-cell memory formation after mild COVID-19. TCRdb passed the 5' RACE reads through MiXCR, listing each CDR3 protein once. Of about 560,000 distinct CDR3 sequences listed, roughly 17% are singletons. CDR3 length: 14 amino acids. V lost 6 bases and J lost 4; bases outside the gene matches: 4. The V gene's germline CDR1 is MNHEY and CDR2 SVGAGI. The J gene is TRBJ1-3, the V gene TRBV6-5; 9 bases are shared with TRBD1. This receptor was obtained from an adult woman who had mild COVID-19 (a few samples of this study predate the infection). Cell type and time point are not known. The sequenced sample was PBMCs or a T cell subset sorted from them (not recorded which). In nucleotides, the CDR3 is TGTGCCAGCAGCCGGACAGGGGTCGGAAACACCATATATTTT. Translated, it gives CASSRTGVGNTIYF.